This entry lists 25 T cell receptor beta chains sequenced from one sample in a study of Graves' ophthalmopathy and Graves' hyperthyroidism. Amplified TCR beta CDR3 regions were obtained using RNA transcripts as template. HTBI primers were employed in first-round RT-PCR, then a second-round multiplex PCR followed. TCRdb processed the multiplex PCR reads anew with MiXCR; each CDR3 protein has one entry. This sample has roughly 610,000 distinct CDR3 sequences; about 20% occur once, and the top ten carry approximately 7%. The sample comprised peripheral blood. These receptors all come from a woman between 18 and 30 years old with stable Graves' hyperthyroidism. Some clones in this sample may be carry-over from other donors' samples.

This clonotype was observed many times. The gene calls are TRBV20-1 and TRBJ2-7; 8 nucleotides align to TRBD2. This CDR3 is built from 14 residues. V dropped 6 bases and J dropped 0; count of bases not matched to a gene: 7. Germline CDR1 reads DFQATT; CDR2 reads SNEGSKA (reference sequence). The CDR3 loop reads CSASSGASSYEQYF. The CDR3 region has the DNA TGCAGTGCCAGTAGCGGGGCCTCCTCCTACGAGCAGTACTTC.

The sample holds many counts of this clonotype. This chain joins TRBV6-1 and TRBJ2-2, with 9 bases matching TRBD2. V lost 6 bases, J lost 2 bases, and 4 bases stayed unmatched. This CDR3 region has 15 residues. The germline gives CDR1 MNHNS, CDR2 SASEGT. The CDR3 loop reads CASRDSGRNTGELFF. CDR3 in DNA: TGTGCCAGCAGGGATAGCGGGAGAAACACCGGGGAGCTGTTTTTT.

A word on this clonotype: This may arise from a read error, as a much more abundant clone is one base away. The rearrangement links TRBV30 to TRBJ1-3, with no clear D. This CDR3 contains 13 residues. Per the germline V gene, CDR1 is GTSNPN and CDR2 is SVGIG (reference sequence). Here the CDR3 reads CAWSASVGNTTYF. The CDR3 DNA sequence: TGTGCCTGGAGTGCCTCAGTCGGAAACACCACATATTTT.

The rearrangement links TRBV28 to TRBJ2-5, with D uncertain. This CDR3 contains 17 residues. The ends were cut back, 6 bases at V and 1 base at J, with 21 bases in the middle. CDR1 and CDR2 (germline): MDHEN, SYDVKM. CDR3 DNA: TGTGCCAGCAGCCCCAGCCCCGGGTCGCCTACCCAAGAGACCCAGTACTTC. This sequence encodes CASSPSPGSPTQETQYF.

This clonotype has a handful of counts. The chain joins TRBV24-1 to TRBJ1-1; D perhaps matches TRBD1 (6 bases). Germline CDR1 KGHDR, CDR2 SFDVKD. This CDR3 is built from 13 residues. Trimming cost V 3 bases and J 7 bases, with 11 bases left between them. The CDR3 region is CATSDLQGSEAFF. The CDR3 nucleotides are TGTGCCACCAGTGATCTCCAGGGGAGTGAAGCTTTCTTT.

This clonotype was seen a handful of times. The chain employs TRBV25-1 and TRBJ2-5; 8 bases are shared with TRBD1. J gave up 6 bases and V 10 bases, and 16 bases lay outside the gene matches. This CDR3 region has 15 residues. CDR1 is MGHDK and CDR2 is SYGVNS in the germline V gene. CDR3 amino acids: CAKQGGRGRRKTQYF. The DNA of the CDR3 is TGTGCCAAGCAGGGGGGCAGGGGGCGCCGGAAGACCCAGTACTTC.

This clonotype was observed at least ten times. The chain joins TRBV30 to TRBJ1-1; TRBD1 matches 7 bases. Germline V CDR1 and CDR2: GTSNPN, SVGIG (reference sequence). CDR3 length equals 15 residues. The J segment lost 1 base and the V segment lost 1 base, leaving 6 bases of the junction unmatched. In DNA form, the CDR3 reads TGTGCCTGGAGTGCCCTCAGGACAGGGAACACTGAAGCTTTCTTT. It encodes CAWSALRTGNTEAFF.

V and J are TRBV10-1 and TRBJ1-1; 9 bases align to TRBD1. V lost 2 bases, J lost 5 bases, and 6 bases stayed unmatched. Germline loops: CDR1 WNHNN, CDR2 SYGVQD (reference sequence). This CDR3 has 15 residues. As DNA, the CDR3 is TGCGCCAGCAGTGAGAACAGGGGGCGGCGTACTGAAGCTTTCTTT. This gives the protein CASSENRGRRTEAFF.

This clonotype came up many times. V gene TRBV20-1 combines with J gene TRBJ1-2, with a weak D call TRBD1 (5 bases). CDR1 and CDR2 (germline): DFQATT, SNEGSKA (reference sequence). The ends were cut back, 6 bases at V and 0 bases at J, with 23 bases in the middle. The CDR3 is made up of 17 amino acids. CDR3 sequence: CSASWADTERANYGYTF. The CDR3 nucleotides read TGCAGTGCCTCTTGGGCGGACACCGAGAGAGCTAACTATGGCTACACCTTC.

The chain couples TRBV6-2 or TRBV6-3 to TRBJ1-2; no reliable D call. The CDR3 runs to 18 residues. From germline, CDR1 is MNHEY and CDR2 SVGEGT. V was pared by 0 bases and J by 2 bases, with 19 bases between. CDR3 in DNA: TGTGCCAGCAGTTACTCTTTCGGCGGGCGGGAGGGAAACTATGGCTACACCTTC. Translation: CASSYSFGGREGNYGYTF.

This clonotype was seen many times. The rearrangement links TRBV7-6 to TRBJ2-7; D gene ambiguous. The CDR3 length is 15 residues. Germline values: CDR1 SGHVS, CDR2 FNYEAQ. Trimming stripped 1 base from V and 3 bases from J, with 13 bases between. CDR3 bases: TGTGCCAGCAGCTTAGGGCCAGGTCAACTCTACGAGCAGTACTTC. It specifies CASSLGPGQLYEQYF.

In this sample, this clonotype turned up many times. The chain joins TRBV7-9 to TRBJ2-5; TRBD2 matches 7 bases. CDR3 length equals 13 residues. In germline, CDR1 is SEHNR, CDR2 FQNEAQ (reference sequence). Trimming removed 5 bases from V and 7 bases from J; junction bases left unmatched: 7. CDR3 protein: CASSRGLDGTQYF. CDR3 nucleotide sequence: TGTGCCAGCAGCCGTGGACTAGACGGGACCCAGTACTTC.

There are many counts of this clonotype. The rearrangement links TRBV6-5 to TRBJ1-6; TRBD1 matches 7 bases. The CDR3 loop spans 16 amino acids. J gave up 9 bases and V 2 bases, and 10 bases lay outside the gene matches. Germline values: CDR1 MNHEY, CDR2 SVGAGI. The CDR3 DNA follows: TGTGCCAGCAGTTACCTACAGGGGCCGGGATTTTCACCCCTCCACTTT. Its protein is CASSYLQGPGFSPLHF.

The rearrangement joins TRBV27 to TRBJ1-1; D not resolved. CDR3 length: 15 amino acids. Trimming took off 4 bases at V and 1 base at J, with 13 bases between the two ends. Looked up from germline, CDR1 is MNHEY and CDR2 is SMNVEV (reference sequence). CDR3 sequence reads: CASSSTGVGNTEAFF. CDR3 coding DNA: TGTGCCAGCAGTTCAACCGGTGTGGGGAACACTGAAGCTTTCTTT.

This clonotype was counted at least ten times. This sequence joins TRBV12-3 or TRBV12-4 and TRBJ1-2, with TRBD1 as a possible D gene (6 bases). The CDR3 runs to 13 residues. V was pared by 7 bases and J by 9 bases, with 18 bases between. CDR3 sequence: CASTEWGRGSYTF. Written as DNA, the CDR3 is TGTGCCAGCACCGAGTGGGGCAGGGGTAGCTACACCTTC.

A few counts support this clonotype. This chain connects TRBV11-2 to TRBJ2-2; D ambiguous. CDR3 length: 17 amino acids. V was cut by 4 bases and J by 5 bases, with 20 bases left in between. Germline CDR1 is SGHAT and CDR2 is FQNNGV. CDR3 nucleotides: TGTGCCAGCAGCTCCCCGCCGCTTCAGGAGAGAACCGGGGAGCTGTTTTTT. As protein: CASSSPPLQERTGELFF.

The V gene is TRBV14, the J gene TRBJ1-1, with D possibly being TRBD1 (5 bases). The V gene's germline CDR1 is SGHDN and CDR2 FVKESK. This CDR3 has 13 amino acids. V lost 1 base and J lost 3, with 6 bases in between. The CDR3 spells CASSQGTYTEAFF. The CDR3 DNA reads TGTGCCAGCAGCCAAGGGACATACACTGAAGCTTTCTTT.

This clonotype was detected only a few times. The gene calls are TRBV28 and TRBJ2-2; 12 nucleotides match TRBD1. J was trimmed by 5 bases and V by 7 bases; bases with no gene match: 8. Germline assignment: CDR1 MDHEN and CDR2 SYDVKM. This CDR3 is 16 amino acids long. CDR3 in DNA: TGTGCCAGCACCATGCCGGGACAGGGGGCGACCGGGGAGCTGTTTTTT. Translation gives CASTMPGQGATGELFF.

This clonotype was seen ten or more times. This sequence joins TRBV7-9 and TRBJ1-5, with 7 bases aligning to TRBD1. Germline lookup yields CDR1 SEHNR and CDR2 FQNEAQ (reference sequence). Trimming removed 0 bases from V and 5 bases from J; junction bases left unmatched: 4. The CDR3 is 15 residues long. CDR3 bases: TGTGCCAGCAGCTTAGCGGACAGGATTCATCAGCCCCAGCATTTT. Amino acid sequence: CASSLADRIHQPQHF.

This clonotype was detected ten times or more. The chain uses TRBV6-5 and TRBJ1-3, with a weak D call TRBD1 (5 bases). Trimming stripped 2 bases from V and 4 bases from J, with 12 bases between. Germline CDR1 and CDR2: MNHEY and SVGAGI. CDR3 length: 15 residues. In DNA form, the CDR3 reads TGTGCCAGCAGTTACGGGGGGATGAAGGGAAACACCATATATTTT. This codes for CASSYGGMKGNTIYF.

The chain recombines TRBV6-2 or TRBV6-3 with TRBJ2-7; 11 nucleotides agree with TRBD1. Germline CDR1 is MNHEY and CDR2 is SVGEGT. The ends lost 6 bases at V and 5 bases at J; junction bases unmatched: 6. This CDR3 has 14 residues. CDR3 region: CASSWTGGIHEQYF. The CDR3 DNA sequence: TGTGCCAGCAGCTGGACAGGGGGCATTCACGAGCAGTACTTC.

The chain joins TRBV12-3 or TRBV12-4 to TRBJ1-2; D is possibly TRBD1 (6 bases). Trimming cost V 4 bases and J 4 bases, with 19 bases left between them. The CDR3 spans 16 residues. This CDR3 is CASSSALGGRGYGYTF. In nucleotides, the CDR3 is TGTGCCAGCAGTTCAGCCCTAGGGGGAAGAGGCTATGGCTACACCTTC.

This clonotype was picked up many times. The chain employs TRBV2 and TRBJ2-5; 7 bases match TRBD2. Per the germline V gene, CDR1 is SNHLY and CDR2 is FYNNEI. This CDR3 is built from 13 residues. V was pared by 5 bases and J by 5 bases, with 5 bases of the junction left unmatched. The DNA of the CDR3 is TGTGCCAGCAGTCGGAAAGCGGGGGAGACCCAGTACTTC. This sequence encodes CASSRKAGETQYF.

At least ten counts were recorded for this clonotype. This rearrangement joins TRBV7-9 to TRBJ1-1, with a tentative D call TRBD1 (5 bases). CDR3 size: 15 residues. Germline-derived CDR1 and CDR2 are SEHNR and FQNEAQ (reference sequence). V gave up 5 bases and J gave up 6 bases, with 19 bases separating them. The CDR3 here is CASSLPRGGVAEAFF. CDR3 coding DNA: TGTGCCAGCAGCCTACCACGGGGGGGGGTTGCTGAAGCTTTCTTT.

This clonotype was recorded at least ten times. The chain carries TRBV10-1 and TRBJ2-5; no clear D gene. Deletions cut 4 bases from V and 2 bases from J, with 8 bases between. CDR1 is WNHNN, CDR2 SYGVQD, per germline (reference sequence). The CDR3 has 13 amino acids. CDR3 coding DNA: TGCGCCAGCAGTGCCCACAGACAAGAGACCCAGTACTTC. Amino acids: CASSAHRQETQYF.